Below, 17 T cell receptor beta chains from the same sample are listed, as sequenced in a study of molecular identifiers for immune sequencing clone quantification. TCRdb re-called the PCR reads with MiXCR, one entry per CDR3 protein. The sample includes hundreds of thousands of distinct CDR3 sequences, around 25% of them seen just once. The sample was naive CD8+ T cells from blood, with Jurkat cell RNA spiked in. Subset reported: FACS-sorted CD8+CD4-CCR7+CD45RA+ naive T cells. These receptors were taken from a human donor in good health. Some libraries in this study had Jurkat cell RNA spiked in.

The gene calls are TRBV20-1 and TRBJ1-1; D is unclear. The CDR3 extends over 14 amino acids. V was trimmed by 3 bases and J by 3 bases, leaving 14 bases between them. Germline-derived CDR1 and CDR2 are DFQATT and SNEGSKA (reference sequence). The CDR3 bases are TGCAGTGCTAGTCGCGATCCCGGGTACACTGAAGCTTTCTTT. This codes for CSASRDPGYTEAFF.

In regard to this clonotype: One end of the junction does not line up with germline, which may come from a read error. The chain links TRBV11-2 to TRBJ2-2; a possible D gene is TRBD1 (6 bases). Per germline, CDR1 SGHAT and CDR2 FQNNGV. This CDR3 has 14 residues. The CDR3: CASSIVGGSGEQFF. The DNA of the CDR3 is TGTGCCAGCAGCATTGTAGGGGGATCCGGGGAGCAGTTTTTT.

This clonotype was detected ten times or more. The V gene is TRBV5-4, the J gene TRBJ2-3; D may be TRBD1 or TRBD2 (5 bases each). The CDR3 consists of 15 residues. Trimming left V 4 bases short and J 7 bases short, with 19 bases between. CDR1 SGHNT and CDR2 YYREEE come from the germline V gene (reference sequence). CDR3 nucleotide sequence: TGTGCCAGCAGCGGGACGGGCCTCACCGCGTATACGCAGTATTTT. Translation: CASSGTGLTAYTQYF. The full variable domain, in which reference TRBV5-4 and TRBJ2-3 provide the parts outside the CDR3, is ETGVTQSPTHLIKTRGQQVTLRCSSQSGHNTVSWYQQALGQGPQFIFQYYREEENGRGNFPPRFSGLQFPNYSSELNVNALELDDSALYLCASSGTGLTAYTQYFGPGTRLTVL.

On this clonotype itself: One base away lies a much larger clone, so this may be a sequencing read error. The V call is TRBV29-1, the J call TRBJ1-1, with 9 bases that match TRBD1. CDR3 size: 12 residues. Germline V gene lookup returns CDR1 SQVTM and CDR2 ANQGSEA. The CDR3 nucleotides are TGCAGAGTCCCGGGACAGGGTAACTGGTGTTTCTTT. Its protein product is CRVPGQGNWCFF. The entire variable domain, with the rest obtained from reference TRBV29-1 and TRBJ1-1, is as follows: SAVISQKPSRDICQRGTSLTIQCQVDSQVTMMFWYRQQPGQSLTLIATANQGSEATYESGFVIDKFPISRPNLTFSTLTVSNMSPEDSSIYLCRVPGQGNWCFFGQGTRLTVV.

This clonotype has a handful of counts. The rearrangement links TRBV7-9 to TRBJ2-7, with D perhaps TRBD1 or TRBD2 (5 bases each). The CDR3 loop spans 14 amino acids. Trimming took off 4 bases at V and 4 bases at J, with 14 bases between the two ends. CDR1 is SEHNR and CDR2 is FQNEAQ in the germline V gene (reference sequence). In DNA form, the CDR3 reads TGTGCCAGCAGCTCCGGGACGGTAGGATACGAGCAGTACTTC. Protein product: CASSSGTVGYEQYF.

This clonotype was observed at least ten times. V and J are TRBV6-5 and TRBJ2-7, with 12 positions matching TRBD2. With V trimmed by 4 bases and J by 2 bases, 3 bases remained unmatched. CDR1 and CDR2 from the germline V gene are MNHEY and SVGAGI. The CDR3 is made up of 15 amino acids. The DNA of the CDR3 is TGTGCCAGCAGTTTGCTAGCGGGAGGGCCCTACGAGCAGTACTTC. Translated: CASSLLAGGPYEQYF.

The CDR3 bases are TGTGCCAGCAGCTCAGGGGGTCTGACCGGGGAGCTGTTTTTT. Amino acid sequence: CASSSGGLTGELFF. The chain uses TRBV5-6 and TRBJ2-2, with 7 bases lining up with TRBD1. The germline gives CDR1 SGHDT, CDR2 YYEEEE. CDR3 length: 14 amino acids. V lost 3 bases and J lost 5; bases outside the gene matches: 4.

The chain is built from TRBV7-9 and TRBJ2-7, with D tentatively TRBD1 (6 bases). V was clipped by 5 bases and J by 1 base, with 15 bases between them. Germline-derived CDR1 and CDR2 are SEHNR and FQNEAQ (reference sequence). The CDR3 length is 15 residues. The CDR3 DNA sequence: TGTGCCAGCAGCGTAAGCCCGACAGGATCCTACGAGCAGTACTTC. It is translated as CASSVSPTGSYEQYF.

The chain is built from TRBV6-5 and TRBJ2-3; D possibly corresponds to TRBD2 (5 bases). Trimming took off 3 bases at V and 2 bases at J, with 9 bases between the two ends. CDR3 length equals 14 residues. The germline CDR1 and CDR2 sequences are MNHEY and SVGAGI. CDR3 DNA: TGTGCCAGCAGTTATGAACGGGACACAGATACGCAGTATTTT. This codes for CASSYERDTDTQYF.

This clonotype was counted many times. This rearrangement joins TRBV27 to TRBJ2-3; D not certain. The V gene lost 3 bases and the J gene lost 0 bases, with 7 bases spanning the gap. CDR3 length: 14 residues. Germline CDR1 reads MNHEY; CDR2 reads SMNVEV (reference sequence). CDR3 nucleotide sequence: TGTGCCAGCAGTTTTTCATCTAGCACAGATACGCAGTATTTT. Translated: CASSFSSSTDTQYF.

Ten or more counts support this clonotype. This chain uses TRBV9 with TRBJ1-1; no firm D call. V was trimmed by 1 base and J by 0 bases, leaving 4 bases between them. CDR1 and CDR2 (germline): SGDLS, YYNGEE. CDR3 length: 13 residues. The CDR3 spells CASSVKMNTEAFF. The CDR3 nucleotides read TGTGCCAGCAGCGTAAAGATGAACACTGAAGCTTTCTTT.

The rearrangement links TRBV6-5 to TRBJ1-6; D not resolved. Germline-derived CDR1 and CDR2 are MNHEY and SVGAGI. CDR3 length equals 16 residues. Trimming removed 4 bases from V and 7 bases from J, with 17 bases in between. DNA for the CDR3: TGTGCCAGCAGTTCCCTTGAGGGTGCAGACAATTCACCCCTCCACTTT. It specifies CASSSLEGADNSPLHF.

The gene calls are TRBV4-2 and TRBJ2-7; D not resolved. CDR3 length: 16 residues. Germline V gene sequence: CDR1 LGHNA, CDR2 YNFKEQ. The germline V and J ends were trimmed by 0 bases and 6 bases, with 18 bases remaining between them. CDR3 protein: CASSQDPWSQTVEQYF. CDR3 nucleotide sequence: TGTGCCAGCAGCCAAGATCCGTGGAGTCAGACGGTCGAGCAGTACTTC.

This clonotype has more than one count but fewer than ten. V usage is TRBV27 and J usage is TRBJ1-4; D may be TRBD1 (6 bases). The germline V and J ends were trimmed by 5 bases and 3 bases, with 10 bases remaining between them. The germline V gene has CDR1 MNHEY and CDR2 SMNVEV (reference sequence). This CDR3 comprises 14 residues. CDR3 nucleotides: TGTGCCAGCAGTACGGACAGTTCTAATGAAAAACTGTTTTTT. It specifies CASSTDSSNEKLFF.

Points on this clonotype: This may stem from a read error, because a much larger clone lies one nucleotide away. This sequence joins TRBV28 and TRBJ2-1, with 7 bases aligning to TRBD2. CDR3 size: 14 residues. Germline assignment: CDR1 MDHEN and CDR2 SYDVKM. The CDR3 region is CASSGRDYYNEQLF. CDR3 in DNA: TGTGCCAGCAGTGGCCGGGACTACTACAATGAGCAGCTCTTC.

The count of this clonotype is one. This may be a read error, as it is one base from a much larger clone. The chain employs TRBV28 and TRBJ2-6; 13 bases fit TRBD2. The CDR3 consists of 20 residues. The germline CDR1 and CDR2 sequences are MDHEN and SYDVKM. The CDR3 DNA follows: TGTGCCAGCAGCCGATACTGGACTAGCGGGAGAAGCTCTGGGGCCAACGCCCTGACTTTC. Translation: CASSRYWTSGRSSGANALTF.

This clonotype appeared many times. The chain joins TRBV4-2 to TRBJ2-5; 7 bases align to TRBD2. Germline CDR1 LGHNA, CDR2 YNFKEQ. Trimming removed 1 base from V and 5 bases from J; junction bases left unmatched: 1. This CDR3 is 13 amino acids long. The CDR3 is CASSQVLAETQYF. For the CDR3, the DNA is TGTGCCAGCAGCCAAGTACTAGCGGAGACCCAGTACTTC.